This is a list of T cell receptor beta chains from one sample in a study of control samples from healthy donors and cancer patients. The data were produced by immunoSEQ multiplex PCR, yet TCRdb's version contains in-frame clones alone and is incomplete. The data hold over 150,000 clones, with around 90% observed a single time. Sample: blood. Receptor source: a woman aged 35 to 49 in good health. Both conserved end residues are part of each CDR3. Fields, in order: D gene, CDR3 length, clone size, J gene, V gene, CDR3 DNA, CDR3 protein. A D gene is named only where the DNA matches it firmly. Size values are once, few and many counts, or a class for expanded clones, and some rows have none.

>-|13|-|TRBJ2-7|TRBV4-1
TGCGCCAGCAGCCAGGTACGGGACTACGAGCAGTACTTC
CASSQVRDYEQYF
>-|18|once|TRBJ1-6|TRBV6-1
TGTGCCAGCAGTGAAATGGGAGGGGCGCCCTCCTATAATTCACCCCTCCACTTT
CASSEMGGAPSYNSPLHF
>-|16|-|TRBJ1-1|TRBV19
TGTGCCAGTAGTATAGACTGGTCAGGGGTTAACACTGAAGCTTTCTTT
CASSIDWSGVNTEAFF
>-|15|-|TRBJ1-1|TRBV7-9
TGTGCCAGCAGCCTATTGGCGACAGGAGGAGCTGAAGCTTTCTTT
CASSLLATGGAEAFF
>TRBD1|16|-|TRBJ1-2|TRBV11-2
TGTGCCAGCAGCCACCCCACAGGGGGCGTCAACTATGGCTACACCTTC
CASSHPTGGVNYGYTF
>TRBD1|13|-|TRBJ1-1|TRBV12-3/TRBV12-4
TGTGCCAGCAGTTTAGGAGGGGGCATGGGAGCTTTCTTT
CASSLGGGMGAFF
>TRBD1|17|-|TRBJ1-6|TRBV4-2
TGTGCCAGCAGCCACAATGCCGGGACAGGGGATAATTCACCCCTCCACTTT
CASSHNAGTGDNSPLHF
>-|11|-|TRBJ1-1|TRBV5-6
TGTGCCAGCAGCTTATACAGGGAAGCTTTCTTT
CASSLYREAFF
>-|13|once|TRBJ1-1|TRBV5-1
TGCGCCAGCAGCTTGGCGCCCTACACTGAAGCTTTCTTT
CASSLAPYTEAFF
>-|11|-|TRBJ2-7|TRBV12-3/TRBV12-4
TGTGCCAGCACATCGGCCTACGAGCAGTACTTC
CASTSAYEQYF
>-|16|-|TRBJ1-1|TRBV9
TGTGCCAGCAGCGTAGGGGGAAACTCACACAACACTGAAGCTTTCTTT
CASSVGGNSHNTEAFF
>TRBD1|14|-|TRBJ1-4|TRBV5-1
TGCGCCAGCAGCTCACAGGGGGAGTTTGAAAAACTGTTTTTT
CASSSQGEFEKLFF
>-|15|-|TRBJ1-1|TRBV13
TGTGCCAGCAGCTCAAACAGGGAAGAGGACGCTGAAGCTTTCTTT
CASSSNREEDAEAFF
>-|14|-|TRBJ1-5|TRBV10-3
TGTGCCATCAGCCCCGCGGAGGATGGTCAGCCCCAGCATTTT
CAISPAEDGQPQHF
>TRBD2|13|-|TRBJ2-1|TRBV29-1
TGCAGCGTTGCTTGGACTAGCTACAATGAGCAGTTCTTC
CSVAWTSYNEQFF
>-|12|-|TRBJ1-5|TRBV6-5
TGTGCCAGCAGGGAGGGAATGAGGCCCCAGCATTTT
CASREGMRPQHF
>-|13|-|TRBJ2-5|TRBV5-1
TGCGCCAGCAGCTCGGACGGTCAAGAGACCCAGTACTTC
CASSSDGQETQYF
>TRBD2|16|-|TRBJ2-3|TRBV27
TGTGCCAGCAGTTCCCGGACTAGCGGGGGCACAGATACGCAGTATTTT
CASSSRTSGGTDTQYF
>-|15|-|TRBJ2-7|TRBV6-5
TGTGCCAGCAGTTACCATGCGGGGGCATCCTACGAGCAGTACTTC
CASSYHAGASYEQYF
>-|15|-|TRBJ2-7|TRBV5-5
TGTGCCAGCAGCTTGGTAATGCAGGGATCCTACGAGCAGTACTTC
CASSLVMQGSYEQYF
>-|14|once|TRBJ1-4|TRBV7-5
TGTGTCAGAAGCTGGGACCTCGGGGGTGAAAAACTGTTTTTT
CVRSWDLGGEKLFF
>-|14|-|TRBJ1-1|TRBV4-1
TGCGCCAGCAGCCAAACAGATATCGACCCCGGGGCTTTCTTT
CASSQTDIDPGAFF
>-|13|once|TRBJ2-1|TRBV27
TGTGCCAGCAGTTTATTCTATTACAATGAGCAGTTCTTC
CASSLFYYNEQFF
>-|13|-|TRBJ2-7|TRBV6-5
TGTGCCAGCATTCTCACCCGGGGCTACGAGCAGTACTTC
CASILTRGYEQYF
>TRBD1|14|few|TRBJ1-1|TRBV14
TGTGCCAGCAGCTCCGGGACAGGGGAAATTGGGGCTTTCTTT
CASSSGTGEIGAFF
>-|13|-|TRBJ1-2|TRBV11-1
TGTGCCAGCAGCTTGGGCAGGTCCTATGGCTACACCTTC
CASSLGRSYGYTF
>-|17|-|TRBJ1-5|TRBV27
TGTGCCAGCAGTTTATCTGGGTCTCTCGGGGGCAATCAGCCCCAGCATTTT
CASSLSGSLGGNQPQHF
>-|14|-|TRBJ1-6|TRBV28
TGTGCCAGCAGTTTAGAGGGGGTGAATTCACCCCTCCACTTT
CASSLEGVNSPLHF
>TRBD1|15|-|TRBJ1-2|TRBV2
TGTGCCAGCAGCCCCAGGACAGGGAAAACCTATGGCTACACCTTC
CASSPRTGKTYGYTF
>-|13|-|TRBJ2-3|TRBV6-5
TGTGCCAGCAGTCCCCGCCAAGACGATACGCAGTATTTT
CASSPRQDDTQYF
>TRBD2|15|-|TRBJ2-7|TRBV9
TGTGCCAGCAGCGCCGGGACTAACGTTAACTACGAGCAGTACTTC
CASSAGTNVNYEQYF
>-|14|-|TRBJ1-2|TRBV4-1
TGCGCCAGCAGCCCCCAACAGGGATTCTATGGCTACACCTTC
CASSPQQGFYGYTF
>-|17|-|TRBJ2-2|TRBV5-6
TGTGCCAGCAGCTTACAGTTACGTCAGCTGGAGACCGGGGAGCTGTTTTTT
CASSLQLRQLETGELFF
>-|13|-|TRBJ1-1|TRBV7-9
TGTGCCAGCAGCCCAGGGAGGAACACTGAAGCTTTCTTT
CASSPGRNTEAFF
>-|12|once|TRBJ1-5|TRBV7-8
TGTGCCAGCAGCTTAGAGGGTCAGCCCCAGCATTTT
CASSLEGQPQHF
>TRBD2|16|once|TRBJ2-1|TRBV18
TGTGCCAGCTCACCACCGGGGAGCGGGGGCCGGGAGGAGCAGTTCTTC
CASSPPGSGGREEQFF
>-|17|-|TRBJ1-2|TRBV7-9
TGTGCCAGCAGCTTAGGGGCGTCCGGGACCGCTAACTATGGCTACACCTTC
CASSLGASGTANYGYTF
>TRBD2|22|-|TRBJ2-7|TRBV6-4
TGTGCCAGCAGTGACTGTGTCGATATAGTTCTAGCGGGGGGTCAGAGCTCCTACGAGCAGTACTTC
CASSDCVDIVLAGGQSSYEQYF
>TRBD2|15|-|TRBJ2-3|TRBV2
TGTGCCAGCAGTGACAGGAGCGGGGGAGTGGATACGCAGTATTTT
CASSDRSGGVDTQYF
>TRBD2|13|-|TRBJ2-1|TRBV12-3/TRBV12-4
TGTGCCTCCGTTCCGGGGGGATACAATGAGCAGTTCTTC
CASVPGGYNEQFF
>TRBD1|14|-|TRBJ1-1|TRBV9
TGTGCCAGCAGCAACCGACAGGGAAACACTGAAGCTTTCTTT
CASSNRQGNTEAFF
>-|13|many|TRBJ2-7|TRBV2
TGTGCCAGCAGTGGACGGGGTGAGGAAGGGCAGTACTTC
CASSGRGEEGQYF
>-|15|-|TRBJ1-1|TRBV4-1
TGCGCCAGCAGCCAGGAACGGGCCGACGGGCCGGAAGCTTTCTTT
CASSQERADGPEAFF